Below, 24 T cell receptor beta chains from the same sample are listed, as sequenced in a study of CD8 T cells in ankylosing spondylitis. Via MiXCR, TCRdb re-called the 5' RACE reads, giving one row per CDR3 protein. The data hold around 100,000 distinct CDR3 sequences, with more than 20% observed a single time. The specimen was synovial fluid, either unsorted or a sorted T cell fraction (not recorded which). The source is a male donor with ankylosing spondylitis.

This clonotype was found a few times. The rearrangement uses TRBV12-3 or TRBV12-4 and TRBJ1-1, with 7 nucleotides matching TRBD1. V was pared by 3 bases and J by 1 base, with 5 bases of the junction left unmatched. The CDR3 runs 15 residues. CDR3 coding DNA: TGTGCCAGCAGTTTGCGGGCAGGGGGGAACACTGAAGCTTTCTTT. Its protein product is CASSLRAGGNTEAFF.

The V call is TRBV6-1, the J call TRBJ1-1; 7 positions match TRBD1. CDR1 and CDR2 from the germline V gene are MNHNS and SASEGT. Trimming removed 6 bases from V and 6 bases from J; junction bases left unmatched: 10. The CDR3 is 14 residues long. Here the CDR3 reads CASRVQGGSAEAFF. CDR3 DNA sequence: TGTGCCAGCAGAGTTCAGGGGGGTTCGGCTGAAGCTTTCTTT.

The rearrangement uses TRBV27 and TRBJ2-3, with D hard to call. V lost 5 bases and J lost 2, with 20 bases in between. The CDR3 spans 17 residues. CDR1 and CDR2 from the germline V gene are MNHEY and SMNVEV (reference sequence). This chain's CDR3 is CASSPLSHVRYTDTQYF. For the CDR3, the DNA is TGTGCCAGCAGTCCCCTCTCCCACGTGCGGTACACAGATACGCAGTATTTT.

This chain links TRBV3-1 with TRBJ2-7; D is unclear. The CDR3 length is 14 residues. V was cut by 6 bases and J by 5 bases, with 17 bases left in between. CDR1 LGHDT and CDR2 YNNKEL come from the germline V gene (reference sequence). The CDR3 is CASSPLTQWDEQYF. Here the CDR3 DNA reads TGTGCCAGCAGTCCCCTCACGCAGTGGGACGAGCAGTACTTC.

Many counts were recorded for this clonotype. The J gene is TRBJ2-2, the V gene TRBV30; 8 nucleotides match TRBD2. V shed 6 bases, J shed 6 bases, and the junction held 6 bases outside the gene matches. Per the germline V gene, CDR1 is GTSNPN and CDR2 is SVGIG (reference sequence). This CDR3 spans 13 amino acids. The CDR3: CACQLTSAGELFF. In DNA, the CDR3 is TGTGCCTGCCAACTGACTAGCGCCGGGGAGCTGTTTTTT.

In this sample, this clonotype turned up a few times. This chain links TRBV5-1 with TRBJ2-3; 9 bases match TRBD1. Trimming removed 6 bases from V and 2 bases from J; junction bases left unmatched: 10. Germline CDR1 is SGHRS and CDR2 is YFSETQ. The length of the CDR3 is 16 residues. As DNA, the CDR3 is TGCGCCAGCATCCTCAATGGGGACAGGGCCACAGATACGCAGTATTTT. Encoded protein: CASILNGDRATDTQYF.

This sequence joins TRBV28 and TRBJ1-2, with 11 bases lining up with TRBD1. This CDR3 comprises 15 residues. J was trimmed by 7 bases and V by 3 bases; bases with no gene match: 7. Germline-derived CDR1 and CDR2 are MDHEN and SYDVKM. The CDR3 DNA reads TGTGCCAGCAGTTTGCTTCCGGGACAGGGGGGTGGCTACACCTTC. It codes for CASSLLPGQGGGYTF.

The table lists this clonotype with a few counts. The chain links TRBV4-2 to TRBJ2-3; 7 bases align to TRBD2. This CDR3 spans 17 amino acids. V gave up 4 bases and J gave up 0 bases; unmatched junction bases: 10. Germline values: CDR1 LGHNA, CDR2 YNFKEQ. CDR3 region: CASSPIPSGPSTDTQYF. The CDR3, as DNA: TGTGCCAGCAGCCCAATCCCTAGCGGCCCTAGCACAGATACGCAGTATTTT.

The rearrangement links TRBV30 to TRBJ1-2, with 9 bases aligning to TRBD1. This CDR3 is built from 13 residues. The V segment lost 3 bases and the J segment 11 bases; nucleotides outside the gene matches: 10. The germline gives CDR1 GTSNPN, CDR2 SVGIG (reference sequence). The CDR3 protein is CAWRDLGQGPYTF. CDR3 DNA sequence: TGTGCCTGGAGGGACCTGGGACAGGGCCCTTACACCTTC. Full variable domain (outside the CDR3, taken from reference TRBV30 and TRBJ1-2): SQTIHQWPATLVQPVGSPLSLECTVEGTSNPNLYWYRQAAGRGLQLLFYSVGIGQISSEVPQNLSASRPQDRQFILSSKKLLLSDSGFYLCAWRDLGQGPYTFGSGTRLTVV.

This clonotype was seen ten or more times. CDR3 residues: CASSQERSGTDTQYF. The DNA of the CDR3 is TGTGCCAGCAGCCAAGAACGAAGCGGCACAGATACGCAGTATTTT. V and J are TRBV4-2 and TRBJ2-3; D gene unclear. This CDR3 is built from 15 residues. The V and J ends lost 0 bases and 1 base respectively, with 8 bases between them. CDR1 is LGHNA, CDR2 YNFKEQ, per germline.

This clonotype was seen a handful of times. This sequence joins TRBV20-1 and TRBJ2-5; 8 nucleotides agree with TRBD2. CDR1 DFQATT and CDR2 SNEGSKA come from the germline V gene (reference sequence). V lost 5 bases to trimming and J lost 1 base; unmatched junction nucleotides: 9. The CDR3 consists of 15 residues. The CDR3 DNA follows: TGCAGTGCTCTGCTGGCGGGGGGTCCCCAAGAGACCCAGTACTTC. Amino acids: CSALLAGGPQETQYF.

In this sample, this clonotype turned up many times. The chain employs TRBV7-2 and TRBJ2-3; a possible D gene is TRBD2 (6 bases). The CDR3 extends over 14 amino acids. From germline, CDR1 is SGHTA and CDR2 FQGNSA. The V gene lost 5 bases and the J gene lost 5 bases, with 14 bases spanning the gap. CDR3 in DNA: TGTGCCAGCAGCCCGGCGGGGCGGGAAGATACGCAGTATTTT. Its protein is CASSPAGREDTQYF. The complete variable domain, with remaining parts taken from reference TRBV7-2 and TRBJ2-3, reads GAGVSQSPSNKVTEKGKDVELRCDPISGHTALYWYRQSLGQGLEFLIYFQGNSAPDKSGLPSDRFSAERTGGSVSTLTIQRTQQEDSAVYLCASSPAGREDTQYFGPGTRLTVL.

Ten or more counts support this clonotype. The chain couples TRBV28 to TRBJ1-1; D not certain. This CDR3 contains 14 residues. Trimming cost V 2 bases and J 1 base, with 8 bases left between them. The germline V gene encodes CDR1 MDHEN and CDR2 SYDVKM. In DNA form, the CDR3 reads TGTGCCAGCAGTTTAGGGTTTGGGAACACTGAAGCTTTCTTT. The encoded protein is CASSLGFGNTEAFF.

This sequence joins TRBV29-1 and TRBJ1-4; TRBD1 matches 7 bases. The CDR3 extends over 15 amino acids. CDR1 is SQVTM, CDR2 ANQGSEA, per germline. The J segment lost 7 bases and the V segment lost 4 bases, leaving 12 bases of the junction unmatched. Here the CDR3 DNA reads TGCAGCGTTGTGACAGGGTGGTCCGGAGCTGAAAAACTGTTTTTT. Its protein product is CSVVTGWSGAEKLFF.

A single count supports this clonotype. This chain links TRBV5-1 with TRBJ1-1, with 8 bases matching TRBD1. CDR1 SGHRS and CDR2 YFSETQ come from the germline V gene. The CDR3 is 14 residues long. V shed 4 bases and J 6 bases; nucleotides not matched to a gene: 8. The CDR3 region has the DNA TGCGCCAGCAGCACATCGCCAGGGGGCCCTGAAGCTTTCTTT. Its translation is CASSTSPGGPEAFF.

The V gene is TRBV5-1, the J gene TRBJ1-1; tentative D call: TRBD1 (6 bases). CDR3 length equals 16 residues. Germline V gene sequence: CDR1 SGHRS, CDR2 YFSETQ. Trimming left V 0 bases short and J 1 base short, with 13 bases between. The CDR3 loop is CASSLAPGEGNTEAFF. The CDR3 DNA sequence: TGCGCCAGCAGCTTGGCTCCAGGGGAAGGGAACACTGAAGCTTTCTTT.

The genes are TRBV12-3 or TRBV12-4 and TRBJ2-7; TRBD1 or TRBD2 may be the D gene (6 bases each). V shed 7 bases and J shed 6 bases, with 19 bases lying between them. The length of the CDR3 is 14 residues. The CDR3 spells CASTWGAWVGEQYF. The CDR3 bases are TGTGCCAGCACCTGGGGGGCTTGGGTGGGCGAGCAGTACTTC.

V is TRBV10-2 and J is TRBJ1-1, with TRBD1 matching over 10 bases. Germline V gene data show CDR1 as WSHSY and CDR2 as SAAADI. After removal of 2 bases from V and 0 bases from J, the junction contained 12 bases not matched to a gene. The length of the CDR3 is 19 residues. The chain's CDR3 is CASSERLGTGESLNTEAFF. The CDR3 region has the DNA TGCGCCAGCAGTGAGAGGTTGGGGACAGGGGAAAGCCTGAACACTGAAGCTTTCTTT.

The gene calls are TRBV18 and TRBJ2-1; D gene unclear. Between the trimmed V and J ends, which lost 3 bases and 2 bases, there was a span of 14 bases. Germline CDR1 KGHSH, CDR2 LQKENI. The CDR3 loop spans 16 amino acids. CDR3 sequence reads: CASSPPPASAYNEQFF. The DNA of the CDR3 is TGTGCCAGCTCACCCCCTCCGGCCTCAGCCTACAATGAGCAGTTCTTC.

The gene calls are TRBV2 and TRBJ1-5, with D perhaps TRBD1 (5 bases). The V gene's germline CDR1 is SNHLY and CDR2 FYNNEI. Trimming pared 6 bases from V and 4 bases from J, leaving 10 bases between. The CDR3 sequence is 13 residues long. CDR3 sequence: CASRGEGNQPQHF. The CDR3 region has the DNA TGTGCCAGCAGGGGAGAGGGGAATCAGCCCCAGCATTTT.

The CDR3 protein is CASSQDRGVEKLFF. CDR3 coding DNA: TGTGCCAGCAGCCAAGATCGGGGGGTTGAAAAACTGTTTTTT. The rearrangement joins TRBV14 to TRBJ1-4; D may be TRBD1 (5 bases). The germline CDR1 and CDR2 sequences are SGHDN and FVKESK. V lost 0 bases, J lost 7 bases, and 9 bases lay in between. The CDR3 runs 14 residues.

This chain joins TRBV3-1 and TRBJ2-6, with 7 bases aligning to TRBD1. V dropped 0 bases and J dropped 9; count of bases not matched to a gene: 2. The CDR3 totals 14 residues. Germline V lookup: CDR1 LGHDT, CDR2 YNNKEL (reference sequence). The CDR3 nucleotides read TGTGCCAGCAGCCAAGACAGGGGGATCAACGTCCTGACTTTC. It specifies CASSQDRGINVLTF.

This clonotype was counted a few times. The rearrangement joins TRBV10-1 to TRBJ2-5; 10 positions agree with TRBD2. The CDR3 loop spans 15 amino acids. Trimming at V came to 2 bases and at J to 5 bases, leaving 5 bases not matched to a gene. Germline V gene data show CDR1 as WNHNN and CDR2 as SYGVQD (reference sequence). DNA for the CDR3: TGCGCCAGCAGTGAGGATGGGACTAGCGACGAGACCCAGTACTTC. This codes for CASSEDGTSDETQYF.

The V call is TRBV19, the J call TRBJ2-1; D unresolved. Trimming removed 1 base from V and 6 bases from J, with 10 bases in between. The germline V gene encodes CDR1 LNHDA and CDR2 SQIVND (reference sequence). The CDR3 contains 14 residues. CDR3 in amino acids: CASSIGVILNEQFF. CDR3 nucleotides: TGTGCCAGTAGTATAGGCGTGATCCTCAATGAGCAGTTCTTC.